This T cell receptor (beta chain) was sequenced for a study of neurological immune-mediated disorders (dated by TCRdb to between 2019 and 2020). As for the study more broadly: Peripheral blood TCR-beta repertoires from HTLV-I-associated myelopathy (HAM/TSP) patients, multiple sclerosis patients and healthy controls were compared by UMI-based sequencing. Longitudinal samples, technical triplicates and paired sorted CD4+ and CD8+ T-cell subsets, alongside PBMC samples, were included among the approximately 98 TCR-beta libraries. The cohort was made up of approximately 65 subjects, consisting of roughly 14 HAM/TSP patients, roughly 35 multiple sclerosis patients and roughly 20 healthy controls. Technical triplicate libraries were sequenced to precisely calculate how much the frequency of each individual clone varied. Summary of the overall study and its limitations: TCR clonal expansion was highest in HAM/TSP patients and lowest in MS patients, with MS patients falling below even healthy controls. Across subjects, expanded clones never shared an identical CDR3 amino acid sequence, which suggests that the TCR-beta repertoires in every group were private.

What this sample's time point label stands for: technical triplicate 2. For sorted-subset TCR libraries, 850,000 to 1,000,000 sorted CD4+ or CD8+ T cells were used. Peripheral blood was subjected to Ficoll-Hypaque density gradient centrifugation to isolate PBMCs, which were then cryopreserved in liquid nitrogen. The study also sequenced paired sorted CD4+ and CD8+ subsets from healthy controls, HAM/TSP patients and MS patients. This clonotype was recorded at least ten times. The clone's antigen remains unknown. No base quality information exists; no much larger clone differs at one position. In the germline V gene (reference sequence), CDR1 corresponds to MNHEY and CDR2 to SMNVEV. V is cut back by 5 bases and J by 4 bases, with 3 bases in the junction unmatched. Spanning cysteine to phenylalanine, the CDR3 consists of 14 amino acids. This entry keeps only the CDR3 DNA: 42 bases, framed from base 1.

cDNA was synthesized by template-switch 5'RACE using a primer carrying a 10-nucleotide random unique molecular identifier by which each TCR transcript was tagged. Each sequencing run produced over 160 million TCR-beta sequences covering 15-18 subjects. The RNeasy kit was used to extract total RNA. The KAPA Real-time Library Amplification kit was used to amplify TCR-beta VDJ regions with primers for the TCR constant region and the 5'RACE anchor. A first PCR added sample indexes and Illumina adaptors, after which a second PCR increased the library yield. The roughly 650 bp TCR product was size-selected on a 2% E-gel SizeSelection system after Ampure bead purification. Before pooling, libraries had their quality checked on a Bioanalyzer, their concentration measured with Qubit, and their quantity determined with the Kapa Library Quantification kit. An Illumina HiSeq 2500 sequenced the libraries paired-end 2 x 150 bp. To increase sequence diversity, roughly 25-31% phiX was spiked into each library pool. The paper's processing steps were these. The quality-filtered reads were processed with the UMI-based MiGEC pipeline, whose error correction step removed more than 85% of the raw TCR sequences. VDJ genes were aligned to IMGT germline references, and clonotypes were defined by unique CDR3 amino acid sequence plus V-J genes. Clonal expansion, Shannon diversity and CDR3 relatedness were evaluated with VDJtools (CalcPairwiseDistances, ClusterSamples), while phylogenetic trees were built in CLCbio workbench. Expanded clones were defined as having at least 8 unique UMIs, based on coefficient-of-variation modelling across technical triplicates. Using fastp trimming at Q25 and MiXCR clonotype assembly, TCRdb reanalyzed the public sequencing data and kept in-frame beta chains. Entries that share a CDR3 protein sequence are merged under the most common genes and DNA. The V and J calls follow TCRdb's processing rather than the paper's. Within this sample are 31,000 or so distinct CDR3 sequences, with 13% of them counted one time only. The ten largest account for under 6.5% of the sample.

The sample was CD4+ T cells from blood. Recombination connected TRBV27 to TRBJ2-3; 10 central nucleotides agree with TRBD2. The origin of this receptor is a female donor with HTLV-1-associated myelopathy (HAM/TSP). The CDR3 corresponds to CASSRLAGPDTQYF. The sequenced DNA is TGTGCCAGCAGTCGACTAGCGGGTCCAGATACGCAGTATTTT.